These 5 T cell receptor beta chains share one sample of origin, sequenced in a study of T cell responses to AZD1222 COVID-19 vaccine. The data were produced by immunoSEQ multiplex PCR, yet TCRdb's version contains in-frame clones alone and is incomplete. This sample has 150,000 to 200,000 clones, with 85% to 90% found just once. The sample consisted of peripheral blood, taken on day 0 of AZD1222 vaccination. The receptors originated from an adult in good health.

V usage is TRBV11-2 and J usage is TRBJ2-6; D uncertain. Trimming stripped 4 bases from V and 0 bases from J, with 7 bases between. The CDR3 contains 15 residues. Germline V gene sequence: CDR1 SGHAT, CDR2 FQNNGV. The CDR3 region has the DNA TGTGCCAGCAGCTCTCTCGGCTCTGGGGCCAACGTCCTGACTTTC. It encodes CASSSLGSGANVLTF.

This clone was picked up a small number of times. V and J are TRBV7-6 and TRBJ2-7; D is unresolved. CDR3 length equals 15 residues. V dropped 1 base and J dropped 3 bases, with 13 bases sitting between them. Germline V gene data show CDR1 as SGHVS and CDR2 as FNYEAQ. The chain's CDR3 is CASSLDAAYNYEQYF. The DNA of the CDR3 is TGTGCCAGCAGCTTAGATGCTGCCTATAACTACGAGCAGTACTTC.

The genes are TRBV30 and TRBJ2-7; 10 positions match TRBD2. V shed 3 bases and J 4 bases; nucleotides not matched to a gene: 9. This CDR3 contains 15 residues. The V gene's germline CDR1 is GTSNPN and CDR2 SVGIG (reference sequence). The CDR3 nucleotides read TGTGCCTGGAGATCGTTGGCTAGCGGGAGATACGAGCAGTACTTC. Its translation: CAWRSLASGRYEQYF.

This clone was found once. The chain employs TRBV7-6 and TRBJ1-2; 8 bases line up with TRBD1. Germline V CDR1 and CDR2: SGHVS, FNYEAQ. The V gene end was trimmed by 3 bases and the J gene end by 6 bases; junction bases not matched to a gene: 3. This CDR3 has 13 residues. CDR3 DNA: TGTGCCAGCAGCTTGGACAGGGTAAATGGCTACACCTTC. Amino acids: CASSLDRVNGYTF.

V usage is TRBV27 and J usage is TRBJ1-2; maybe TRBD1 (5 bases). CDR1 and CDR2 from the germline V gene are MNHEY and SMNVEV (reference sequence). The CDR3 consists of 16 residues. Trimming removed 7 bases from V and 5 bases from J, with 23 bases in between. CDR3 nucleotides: TGTGCCAGCAACAAGGCCCGGACAAGATTAAGGTATGGCTACACCTTC. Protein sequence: CASNKARTRLRYGYTF.